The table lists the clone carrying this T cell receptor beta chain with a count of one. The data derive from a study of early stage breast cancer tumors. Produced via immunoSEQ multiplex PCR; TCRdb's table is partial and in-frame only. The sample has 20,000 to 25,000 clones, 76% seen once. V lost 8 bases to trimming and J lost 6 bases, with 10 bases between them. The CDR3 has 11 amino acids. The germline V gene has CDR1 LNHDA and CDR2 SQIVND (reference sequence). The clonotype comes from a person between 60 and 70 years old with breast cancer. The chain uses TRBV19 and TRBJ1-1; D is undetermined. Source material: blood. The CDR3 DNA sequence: TGTGCCAGTTTTTTTCGGGCTGAAGCTTTCTTT. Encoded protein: CASFFRAEAFF.